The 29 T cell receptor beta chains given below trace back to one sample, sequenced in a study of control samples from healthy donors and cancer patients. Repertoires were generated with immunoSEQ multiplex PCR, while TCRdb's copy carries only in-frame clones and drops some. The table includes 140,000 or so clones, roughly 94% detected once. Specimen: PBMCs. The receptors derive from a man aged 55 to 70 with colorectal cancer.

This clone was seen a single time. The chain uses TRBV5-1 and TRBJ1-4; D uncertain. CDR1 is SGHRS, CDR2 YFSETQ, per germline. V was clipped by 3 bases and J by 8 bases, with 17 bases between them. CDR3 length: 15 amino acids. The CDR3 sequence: CASSSARSAAEKLFF. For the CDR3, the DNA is TGCGCCAGCAGCTCCGCCCGGTCCGCGGCCGAAAAACTGTTTTTT.

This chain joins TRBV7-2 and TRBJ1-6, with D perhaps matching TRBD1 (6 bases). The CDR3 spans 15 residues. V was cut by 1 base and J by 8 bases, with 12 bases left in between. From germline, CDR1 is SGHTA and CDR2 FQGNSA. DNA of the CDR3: TGTGCCAGCAGCTTAGTGGGGGGGCGATATTCACCCCTCCACTTT. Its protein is CASSLVGGRYSPLHF. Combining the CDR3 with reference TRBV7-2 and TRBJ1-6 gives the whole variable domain GAGVSQSPSNKVTEKGKDVELRCDPISGHTALYWYRQSLGQGLEFLIYFQGNSAPDKSGLPSDRFSAERTGGSVSTLTIQRTQQEDSAVYLCASSLVGGRYSPLHFGNGTRLTVT.

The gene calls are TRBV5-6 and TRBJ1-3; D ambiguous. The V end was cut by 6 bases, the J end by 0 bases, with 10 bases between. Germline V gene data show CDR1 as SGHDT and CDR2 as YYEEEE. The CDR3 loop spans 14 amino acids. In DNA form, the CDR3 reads TGTGCCAGCACTTGGACCTTCTCTGGAAACACCATATATTTT. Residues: CASTWTFSGNTIYF.

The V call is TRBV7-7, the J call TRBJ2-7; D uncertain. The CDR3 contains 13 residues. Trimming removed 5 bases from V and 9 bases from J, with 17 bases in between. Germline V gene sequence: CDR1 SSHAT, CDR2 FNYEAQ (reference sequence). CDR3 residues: CASSPSTRSRQYF. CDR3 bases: TGTGCCAGCAGCCCGAGTACAAGGTCTAGGCAGTACTTC.

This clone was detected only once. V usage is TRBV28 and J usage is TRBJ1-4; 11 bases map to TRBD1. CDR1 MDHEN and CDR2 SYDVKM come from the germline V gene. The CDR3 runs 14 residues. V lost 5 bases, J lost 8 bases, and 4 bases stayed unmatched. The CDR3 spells CASSRWDRGEKLFF. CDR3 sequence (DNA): TGTGCCAGCAGTCGATGGGACAGGGGGGAAAAACTGTTTTTT.

The CDR3 protein is CAWSLMGRPYNSPLHF. The CDR3 DNA follows: TGTGCCTGGAGTCTCATGGGGAGGCCCTATAATTCACCCCTCCACTTT. The genes are TRBV30 and TRBJ1-6; D not certain. Trimming shortened V by 2 bases and J by 2 bases, and 13 bases separated the two germline ends. The CDR3 totals 16 residues. CDR1 is GTSNPN, CDR2 SVGIG, per germline (reference sequence).

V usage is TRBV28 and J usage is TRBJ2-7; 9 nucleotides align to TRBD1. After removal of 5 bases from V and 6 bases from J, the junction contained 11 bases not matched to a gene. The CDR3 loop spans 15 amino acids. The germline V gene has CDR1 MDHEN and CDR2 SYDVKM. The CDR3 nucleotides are TGTGCCAGCAGTAGTTCTCAGGACAGGGGTAGCGAGCAGTACTTC. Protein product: CASSSSQDRGSEQYF.

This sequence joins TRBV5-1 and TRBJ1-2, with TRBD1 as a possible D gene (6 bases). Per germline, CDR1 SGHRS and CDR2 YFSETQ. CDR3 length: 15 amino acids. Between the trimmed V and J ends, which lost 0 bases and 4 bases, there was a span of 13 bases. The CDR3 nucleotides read TGCGCCAGCAGCTTGGTAGAGACAGGTGGCTATGGCTACACCTTC. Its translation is CASSLVETGGYGYTF.

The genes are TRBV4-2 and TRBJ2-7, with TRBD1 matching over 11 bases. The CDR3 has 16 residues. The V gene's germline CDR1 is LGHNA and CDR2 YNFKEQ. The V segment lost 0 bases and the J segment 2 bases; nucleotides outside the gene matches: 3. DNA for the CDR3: TGTGCCAGCAGCCAAGAGCTGGGACAGGGGGCCTACGAGCAGTACTTC. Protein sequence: CASSQELGQGAYEQYF.

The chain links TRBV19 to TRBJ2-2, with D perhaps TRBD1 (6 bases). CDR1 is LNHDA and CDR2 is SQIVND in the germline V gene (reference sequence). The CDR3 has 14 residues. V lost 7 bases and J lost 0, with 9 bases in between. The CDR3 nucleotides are TGTGCCAGTAAGCAGGGGCCGAACACCGGGGAGCTGTTTTTT. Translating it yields CASKQGPNTGELFF.

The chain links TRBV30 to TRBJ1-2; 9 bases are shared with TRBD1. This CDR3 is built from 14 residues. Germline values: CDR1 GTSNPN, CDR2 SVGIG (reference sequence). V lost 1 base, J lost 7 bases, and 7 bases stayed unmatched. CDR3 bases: TGTGCCTGGAGTGAGGGACAGGGCGGATTTGGCTACACCTTC. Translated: CAWSEGQGGFGYTF.

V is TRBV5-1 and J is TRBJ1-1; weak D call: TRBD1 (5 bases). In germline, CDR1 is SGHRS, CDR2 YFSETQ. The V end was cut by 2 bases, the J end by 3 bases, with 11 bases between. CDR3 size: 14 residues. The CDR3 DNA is TGCGCCAGCAGCTTACAGGTCGGGGACACTGAAGCTTTCTTT. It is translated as CASSLQVGDTEAFF.

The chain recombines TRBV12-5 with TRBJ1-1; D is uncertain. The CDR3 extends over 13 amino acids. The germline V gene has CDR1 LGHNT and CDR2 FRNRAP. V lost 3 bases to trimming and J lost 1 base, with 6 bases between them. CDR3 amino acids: CASGFGANTEAFF. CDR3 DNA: TGTGCTAGTGGTTTTGGAGCGAACACTGAAGCTTTCTTT.

The DNA of the CDR3 is TGTGCCAGCCAGTGGAGGGCCTCTGGAAACACCATATATTTT. Protein: CASQWRASGNTIYF. J is TRBJ1-3 and V is TRBV2, with no clear D. Trimming removed 8 bases at V and 0 bases at J, with 11 bases between. Per germline, CDR1 SNHLY and CDR2 FYNNEI. The CDR3 sequence is 14 residues long.

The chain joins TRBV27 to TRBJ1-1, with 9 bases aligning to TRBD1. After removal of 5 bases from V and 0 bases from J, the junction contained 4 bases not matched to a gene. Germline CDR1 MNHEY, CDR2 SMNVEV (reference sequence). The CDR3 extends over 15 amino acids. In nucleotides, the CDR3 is TGTGCCAGCAGTAAAGGGACAGGGATGAACACTGAAGCTTTCTTT. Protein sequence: CASSKGTGMNTEAFF.

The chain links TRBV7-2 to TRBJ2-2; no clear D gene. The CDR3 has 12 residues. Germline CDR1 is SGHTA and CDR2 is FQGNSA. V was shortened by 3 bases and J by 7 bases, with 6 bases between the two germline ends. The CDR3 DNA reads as TGTGCCAGCAGCTTCAATGGCGGGGAGCTGTTTTTT. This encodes CASSFNGGELFF. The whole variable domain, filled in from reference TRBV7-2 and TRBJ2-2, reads GAGVSQSPSNKVTEKGKDVELRCDPISGHTALYWYRQSLGQGLEFLIYFQGNSAPDKSGLPSDRFSAERTGGSVSTLTIQRTQQEDSAVYLCASSFNGGELFFGEGSRLTVL.

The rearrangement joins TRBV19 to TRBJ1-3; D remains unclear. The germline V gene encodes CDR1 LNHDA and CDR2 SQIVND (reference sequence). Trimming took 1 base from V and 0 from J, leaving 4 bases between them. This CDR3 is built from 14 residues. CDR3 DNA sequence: TGTGCCAGTAGTATAGGGGTCTCTGGAAACACCATATATTTT. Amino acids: CASSIGVSGNTIYF.

Here the CDR3 DNA reads TGTGCCAGCACCCCCGGGAGGGTGGGCACTGAAGCTTTCTTT. Amino acids: CASTPGRVGTEAFF. The rearrangement links TRBV14 to TRBJ1-1, with no clear D. Trimming removed 7 bases at V and 4 bases at J, with 16 bases between. Germline-derived CDR1 and CDR2 are SGHDN and FVKESK. The CDR3 is made up of 14 amino acids. Looking up the rest from reference TRBV14 and TRBJ1-1 gives the full variable domain: EAGVTQFPSHSVIEKGQTVTLRCDPISGHDNLYWYRRVMGKEIKFLLHFVKESKQDESGMPNNRFLAERTGGTYSTLKVQPAELEDSGVYFCASTPGRVGTEAFFGQGTRLTVV.

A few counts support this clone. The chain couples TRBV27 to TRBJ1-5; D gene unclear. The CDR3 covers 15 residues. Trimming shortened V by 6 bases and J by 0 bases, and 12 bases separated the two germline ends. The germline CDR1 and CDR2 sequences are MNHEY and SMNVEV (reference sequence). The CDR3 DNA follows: TGTGCCAGCAGCGGGCAGCTTTATAGCAATCAGCCCCAGCATTTT. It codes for CASSGQLYSNQPQHF.

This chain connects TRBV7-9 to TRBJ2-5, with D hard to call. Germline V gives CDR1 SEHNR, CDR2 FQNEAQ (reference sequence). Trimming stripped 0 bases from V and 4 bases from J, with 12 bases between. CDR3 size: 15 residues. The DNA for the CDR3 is TGTGCCAGCAGCTTAGCCACTGGAACCCGAGAGACCCAGTACTTC. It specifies CASSLATGTRETQYF. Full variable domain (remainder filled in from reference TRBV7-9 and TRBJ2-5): DTGVSQNPRHKITKRGQNVTFRCDPISEHNRLYWYRQTLGQGPEFLTYFQNEAQLEKSRLLSDRFSAERPKGSFSTLEIQRTEQGDSAMYLCASSLATGTRETQYFGPGTRLLVL.

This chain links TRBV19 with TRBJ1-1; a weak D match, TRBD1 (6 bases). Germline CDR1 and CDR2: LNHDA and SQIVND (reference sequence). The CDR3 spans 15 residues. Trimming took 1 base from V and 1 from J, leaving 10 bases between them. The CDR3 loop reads CASSIAGRGNTEAFF. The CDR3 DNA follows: TGTGCCAGTAGTATAGCCGGCAGGGGGAACACTGAAGCTTTCTTT.

The CDR3 DNA reads as TGTGCCAGCAGCTGGGGACTGTCTGGGGCCAACGTCCTGACTTTC. Translation: CASSWGLSGANVLTF. V is TRBV7-2 and J is TRBJ2-6; the D gene is possibly TRBD2 (6 bases). CDR3 length: 15 residues. In germline, CDR1 is SGHTA, CDR2 FQGNSA. Trimming left V 4 bases short and J 1 base short, with 8 bases between.

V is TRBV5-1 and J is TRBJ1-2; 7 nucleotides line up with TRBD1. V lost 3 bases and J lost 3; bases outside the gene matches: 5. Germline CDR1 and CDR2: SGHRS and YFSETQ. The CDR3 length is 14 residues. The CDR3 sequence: CASSWGTGDYGYTF. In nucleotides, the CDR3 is TGCGCCAGCAGCTGGGGCACAGGGGACTATGGCTACACCTTC.

The DNA of the CDR3 is TGTGCCAGCAGCTTACACCAGACTGAGGGATATGGCTACACCTTC. Its translation: CASSLHQTEGYGYTF. This chain links TRBV7-9 with TRBJ1-2; no reliable D call. Germline-derived CDR1 and CDR2 are SEHNR and FQNEAQ (reference sequence). The V end was cut by 2 bases, the J end by 5 bases, with 15 bases between. This CDR3 is built from 15 residues. Full variable domain (rest looked up from reference TRBV7-9 and TRBJ1-2): DTGVSQNPRHKITKRGQNVTFRCDPISEHNRLYWYRQTLGQGPEFLTYFQNEAQLEKSRLLSDRFSAERPKGSFSTLEIQRTEQGDSAMYLCASSLHQTEGYGYTFGSGTRLTVV.

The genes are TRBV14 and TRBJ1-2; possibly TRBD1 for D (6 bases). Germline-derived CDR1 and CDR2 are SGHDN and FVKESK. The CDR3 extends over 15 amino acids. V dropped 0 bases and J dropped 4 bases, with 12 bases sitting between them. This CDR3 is CASSQEVQGFYGYTF. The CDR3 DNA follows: TGTGCCAGCAGCCAAGAAGTACAGGGATTCTATGGCTACACCTTC.

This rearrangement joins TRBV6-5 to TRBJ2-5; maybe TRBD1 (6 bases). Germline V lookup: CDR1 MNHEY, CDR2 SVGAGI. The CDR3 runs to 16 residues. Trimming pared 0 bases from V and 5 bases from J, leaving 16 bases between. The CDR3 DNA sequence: TGTGCCAGCAGTTACTCGCCGGGACACCTTATCGAGACCCAGTACTTC. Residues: CASSYSPGHLIETQYF.

CDR3 amino acids: CASSPDRDRVDEQYF. Here the CDR3 DNA reads TGTGCCAGCAGCCCTGACCGGGACAGGGTAGACGAGCAGTACTTC. The V call is TRBV7-9, the J call TRBJ2-7; 9 bases align to TRBD1. J gave up 5 bases and V 5 bases, and 10 bases lay outside the gene matches. Germline CDR1 and CDR2: SEHNR and FQNEAQ (reference sequence). This CDR3 spans 15 amino acids.

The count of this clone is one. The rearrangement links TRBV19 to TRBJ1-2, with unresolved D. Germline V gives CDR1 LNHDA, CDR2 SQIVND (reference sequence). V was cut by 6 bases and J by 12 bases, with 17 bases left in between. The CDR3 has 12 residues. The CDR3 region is CASSHLTADHTF. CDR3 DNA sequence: TGTGCCAGTAGCCATTTGACCGCAGACCACACCTTC. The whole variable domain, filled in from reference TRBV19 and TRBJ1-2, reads DGGITQSPKYLFRKEGQNVTLSCEQNLNHDAMYWYRQDPGQGLRLIYYSQIVNDFQKGDIAEGYSVSREKKESFPLTVTSAQKNPTAFYLCASSHLTADHTFGSGTRLTVV.

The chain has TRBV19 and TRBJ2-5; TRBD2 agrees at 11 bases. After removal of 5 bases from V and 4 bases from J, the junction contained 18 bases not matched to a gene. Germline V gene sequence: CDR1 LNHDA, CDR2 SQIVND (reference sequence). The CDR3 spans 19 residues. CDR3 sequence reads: CASSPGASGGRGNLETQYF. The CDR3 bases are TGTGCCAGTAGTCCTGGGGCTAGCGGGGGGCGGGGAAACTTAGAGACCCAGTACTTC.